This T cell receptor (beta chain) is drawn from a study of response to subunit inactivated influenza vaccine. Ten or more counts support this clonotype. Its antigen is unidentified. Via MiXCR, TCRdb re-called the RT-PCR reads, giving one row per CDR3 protein. The table records hundreds of thousands of distinct CDR3 sequences, about 10% of them present only once. Overall study results and limits: Researchers suggested that each seasonal influenza vaccination recruits few new T cells.

The input for sequencing was PBMCs from blood, taken on the day of vaccination. The clonotype was recovered from a man aged 50-59 years who received an inactivated influenza vaccine.

The CDR3 sequence is CASSRMGGDTGELFF. The DNA of the CDR3 is TGTGCCAGCAGTCGAATGGGGGGGGACACCGGGGAGCTGTTTTTT. The chain joins TRBV12-3 or TRBV12-4 to TRBJ2-2, with 7 bases identical to TRBD2. The CDR3 spans 15 residues. The junction had 6 bases not matched to a gene; V was cut back by 5 bases and J by 3 bases.